This T cell receptor beta chain was found in a study of shared clonotypes between healthy human individuals. Overall study: Per-donor plates numbered three CD4 naive, three CD4 memory, two CD8 naive and one CD8 memory. Study-wide results and limits: A few donors showed sharing of about 4.6% of naive CD4 clonotypes.

Concerning this clone itself: Antigen: not known.

The V gene's germline CDR1 is MDHEN and CDR2 SYDVKM. Between the trimmed V and J ends, which lost 5 bases and 3 bases, there was a span of 6 bases. The CDR3 sequence is 12 residues long. The assay was immunoSEQ multiplex PCR, and TCRdb's table has in-frame clones only and misses some. The profile covers about 530,000 clones, with 90% to 96% appearing a single time and about 0.057% taken by the ten largest. The receptor comes from a woman aged 25-40 years in good health. This chain connects TRBV28 to TRBJ2-3; D gene ambiguous. Sequencing was performed on naive CD4+ T cells sorted from blood. Subset described: CD45RA+ positively selected. CDR3 loop: CASSTWTDTQYF. The CDR3 DNA is TGTGCCAGCAGTACATGGACAGATACGCAGTATTTT.